The present T cell receptor (beta chain) was sequenced within a study of cytomegalovirus exposure and HLA in healthy donors. Study-level results: The authors excluded some V segments, including TRBV6-2 and TRBV6-3, as indistinguishable. More clonal expansion characterized HLA-associated TCR beta chains than equally common others in a later analysis. Sequencing had likely introduced a cluster of highly shared sequence variants as an artifact. Reportedly, TCR beta sequences accurately predicted HLA-A and HLA-B alleles in most subjects.

The PCR employed 60 Vbeta primers together with 13 Jbeta primers. Here immunoSEQ multiplex PCR was the method, and the copy in TCRdb shows in-frame clones only, minus some. The sample records 90,000 to 110,000 clones, approximately 70% being singletons. Concerning this clone: Its antigen is not known.

Germline V gene data show CDR1 as SGHDN and CDR2 as FVKESK. This CDR3 region has 14 residues. V was clipped by 0 bases and J by 4 bases, with 9 bases between them. The V call is TRBV14, the J call TRBJ1-2; D remains unclear. Specimen: PBMCs. The clonotype originates from a man between 25 and 39 years old in good health and CMV-seronegative. For the CDR3, the DNA is TGTGCCAGCAGCCAAGAATCGGGTCGCTATGGCTACACCTTC. It yields the protein CASSQESGRYGYTF. The whole variable domain, remainder taken from reference TRBV14 and TRBJ1-2, is EAGVTQFPSHSVIEKGQTVTLRCDPISGHDNLYWYRRVMGKEIKFLLHFVKESKQDESGMPNNRFLAERTGGTYSTLKVQPAELEDSGVYFCASSQESGRYGYTFGSGTRLTVV.